Following are 19 T cell receptor beta chains from one sample sequenced in a study of PD-1 blockade in classical Hodgkin lymphoma. Following autologous stem cell transplantation, relapse occurred in every patient, and exposure to brentuximab vedotin varied. Here immunoSEQ multiplex PCR was the method, and the copy in TCRdb shows in-frame clones only, minus some. The repertoire holds around 28,000 clones, with 70% as singletons. The sample consisted of peripheral blood mononuclear cells (PBMCs), taken before the second cycle of nivolumab. The receptor source for this set is a human donor with classical Hodgkin lymphoma.

J is TRBJ2-4 and V is TRBV19, with D perhaps given as TRBD1 or TRBD2 (6 bases each). V was trimmed by 3 bases and J by 7 bases, leaving 13 bases between them. The CDR3 consists of 14 residues. Germline CDR1 reads LNHDA; CDR2 reads SQIVND (reference sequence). The CDR3 loop reads CASSIGGLVNIQYF. The CDR3 DNA reads TGTGCCAGTAGTATTGGGGGGCTTGTTAACATTCAGTACTTC.

The chain combines TRBV6-6 with TRBJ2-2; D is possibly TRBD1 (6 bases). CDR3 length: 12 amino acids. The germline V and J ends were trimmed by 6 bases and 7 bases, with 9 bases remaining between them. Germline CDR1 and CDR2: MNHNY and SVGAGI (reference sequence). CDR3: CASSAGVGELFF. DNA of the CDR3: TGTGCCAGCAGCGCAGGGGTCGGGGAGCTGTTTTTT.

Note on this clone: This CDR3 is also generated by other DNA sequences in the sample. The chain couples TRBV29-1 to TRBJ1-1; tentative D call: TRBD1 (5 bases). Germline V lookup: CDR1 SQVTM, CDR2 ANQGSEA. There are 12 residues in the CDR3. Trimming removed 3 bases from V and 5 bases from J, with 10 bases in between. The CDR3 nucleotides read TGCAGCGTTGAGGGGGTTCGGACTGAAGCTTTCTTT. Translation: CSVEGVRTEAFF.

V is TRBV7-2 and J is TRBJ1-1; D not certain. Trimming took off 5 bases at V and 5 bases at J, with 15 bases between the two ends. Per germline, CDR1 SGHTA and CDR2 FQGNSA. This CDR3 contains 14 residues. Here the CDR3 DNA reads TGTGCCAGCAGCCAAGGAATCCTCGGAACTGAAGCTTTCTTT. Its protein product is CASSQGILGTEAFF.

J is TRBJ2-3 and V is TRBV30; no firm D call. The CDR3 runs to 15 residues. Germline-derived CDR1 and CDR2 are GTSNPN and SVGIG (reference sequence). V shed 2 bases and J shed 4 bases, with 16 bases lying between them. CDR3 region: CAWSSDPSPPDTQYF. CDR3 bases: TGTGCCTGGAGTTCCGACCCAAGCCCGCCAGATACGCAGTATTTT.

The V and J genes are TRBV18 and TRBJ1-5; TRBD1 agrees at 7 bases. The CDR3 has 18 amino acids. The V gene's germline CDR1 is KGHSH and CDR2 LQKENI. V shed 1 base and J 0 bases; nucleotides not matched to a gene: 9. The CDR3 DNA follows: TGTGCCAGCTCACCACGGGAGGGGGCCGCTTATAGCAATCAGCCCCAGCATTTT. It codes for CASSPREGAAYSNQPQHF.

The chain combines TRBV5-5 with TRBJ2-1; no clear D. CDR1 and CDR2 (germline): SGHKS, YYEKEE (reference sequence). The CDR3 covers 13 residues. Trimming took off 2 bases at V and 5 bases at J, with 8 bases between the two ends. CDR3 coding DNA: TGTGCCAGCAGCTTCAGGTTCAACAATGAGCAGTTCTTC. It encodes CASSFRFNNEQFF. Full variable domain (missing parts from reference TRBV5-5 and TRBJ2-1): DAGVTQSPTHLIKTRGQQVTLRCSPISGHKSVSWYQQVLGQGPQFIFQYYEKEERGRGNFPDRFSARQFPNYSSELNVNALLLGDSALYLCASSFRFNNEQFFGPGTRLTVL.

On this clone: A clone one base away is much larger, so this may be a read error. This specimen includes other DNA sequences encoding the same CDR3. The V and J genes are TRBV19 and TRBJ2-4; D call uncertain. CDR1 LNHDA and CDR2 SQIVND come from the germline V gene (reference sequence). This CDR3 is built from 13 residues. V was pared by 5 bases and J by 0 bases, with 5 bases between. CDR3 region: CASSFLAKNIQYF. For the CDR3, the DNA is TGTGCCAGTAGTTTCCTAGCCAAAAACATTCAGTACTTC.

This clone was seen a few times. V is TRBV19 and J is TRBJ1-3; D may be TRBD1 (5 bases). The CDR3 totals 14 residues. V shed 5 bases and J shed 1 base, with 9 bases lying between them. Germline CDR1 LNHDA, CDR2 SQIVND (reference sequence). The CDR3 loop reads CASSFGQSGNTIYF. Written as DNA, the CDR3 is TGTGCCAGTAGTTTCGGACAATCTGGAAACACCATATATTTT.

CDR3 in DNA: TGTGCCAGCAGTTCTCACGCCAGGGGGGGTGGCTACACCTTC. Translating gives CASSSHARGGGYTF. The rearrangement uses TRBV28 and TRBJ1-2, with 7 positions matching TRBD1. CDR3 length: 14 amino acids. Looked up from germline, CDR1 is MDHEN and CDR2 is SYDVKM. V lost 4 bases, J lost 7 bases, and 9 bases stayed unmatched.

V gene TRBV7-2 combines with J gene TRBJ1-2; 9 nucleotides match TRBD1. With V trimmed by 1 base and J by 2 bases, 5 bases remained unmatched. From germline, CDR1 is SGHTA and CDR2 FQGNSA. The length of the CDR3 is 16 residues. The CDR3 loop reads CASSLEGTGTNYGYTF. The CDR3 DNA is TGTGCCAGCAGCTTAGAGGGGACAGGGACCAACTATGGCTACACCTTC.

This clone was picked up a small number of times. The genes are TRBV5-1 and TRBJ2-1; a possible D gene is TRBD1 (6 bases). The CDR3 totals 13 residues. Germline V lookup: CDR1 SGHRS, CDR2 YFSETQ. The V end lost 3 bases, the J end lost 8 bases, and 12 bases lay between the germline ends. CDR3 region: CASSSDSRHEQFF. The CDR3 region has the DNA TGCGCCAGCAGCTCGGACAGTCGCCATGAGCAGTTCTTC. Filled out from reference TRBV5-1 and TRBJ2-1, the complete variable domain reads KAGVTQTPRYLIKTRGQQVTLSCSPISGHRSVSWYQQTPGQGLQFLFEYFSETQRNKGNFPGRFSGRQFSNSRSEMNVSTLELGDSALYLCASSSDSRHEQFFGPGTRLTVL.

The chain combines TRBV29-1 with TRBJ2-1; possibly TRBD2 for D (6 bases). The germline V gene encodes CDR1 SQVTM and CDR2 ANQGSEA. The ends were cut back, 1 base at V and 0 bases at J, with 13 bases in the middle. The CDR3 is 16 amino acids. This CDR3 is CSVEGGVGGSYNEQFF. CDR3 DNA sequence: TGCAGCGTTGAAGGAGGCGTGGGGGGCTCCTACAATGAGCAGTTCTTC.

This clone has only a few counts. This sequence joins TRBV14 and TRBJ2-7; weak D call: TRBD2 (5 bases). Germline lookup yields CDR1 SGHDN and CDR2 FVKESK. This CDR3 comprises 13 residues. V lost 4 bases, J lost 4 bases, and 11 bases lay in between. In nucleotides, the CDR3 is TGTGCCAGCAGCCGTCTCGGGGTTTACGAGCAGTACTTC. Encoded protein: CASSRLGVYEQYF.

The genes are TRBV4-1 and TRBJ2-1; D is unclear. V shed 1 base and J shed 0 bases, with 7 bases lying between them. This CDR3 has 15 residues. CDR1 is MGHRA, CDR2 YSYEKL, per germline. The CDR3: CASSQVGSSYNEQFF. The CDR3, as DNA: TGCGCCAGCAGCCAAGTCGGTAGCTCCTACAATGAGCAGTTCTTC.

This rearrangement joins TRBV27 to TRBJ1-2; D may be TRBD1 (6 bases). Germline values: CDR1 MNHEY, CDR2 SMNVEV (reference sequence). This CDR3 is built from 11 residues. V was cut by 8 bases and J by 6 bases, with 10 bases left in between. The CDR3 region has the DNA TGTGCCAGCCGTAGGGGGAATGGCTACACCTTC. Protein sequence: CASRRGNGYTF.

The V and J genes are TRBV18 and TRBJ2-2; 9 bases are a match to TRBD1. This CDR3 has 15 residues. The junction had 5 bases not matched to a gene; V was cut back by 4 bases and J by 5 bases. Germline CDR1 reads KGHSH; CDR2 reads LQKENI. CDR3 loop: CASSLGQGRTGELFF. CDR3 DNA sequence: TGTGCCAGCTCACTTGGACAGGGGAGGACCGGGGAGCTGTTTTTT.

This clone is a singleton in its sample. The J gene is TRBJ1-2, the V gene TRBV19, with D maybe TRBD1 (5 bases). The CDR3 is made up of 16 amino acids. Germline V gives CDR1 LNHDA, CDR2 SQIVND (reference sequence). V was pared by 1 base and J by 0 bases, with 12 bases between. CDR3 residues: CASSIAGTVTNYGYTF. CDR3 sequence (DNA): TGTGCCAGTAGTATAGCTGGGACGGTCACTAACTATGGCTACACCTTC.

This rearrangement joins TRBV19 to TRBJ2-5; D may be TRBD1 (6 bases). Germline loops: CDR1 LNHDA, CDR2 SQIVND (reference sequence). The CDR3 is 15 residues long. Trimming took 5 bases from V and 3 from J, leaving 16 bases between them. In DNA, the CDR3 is TGTGCCAGTAGTTGGGGACATGAGTCAAAAGAGACCCAGTACTTC. Translated: CASSWGHESKETQYF.